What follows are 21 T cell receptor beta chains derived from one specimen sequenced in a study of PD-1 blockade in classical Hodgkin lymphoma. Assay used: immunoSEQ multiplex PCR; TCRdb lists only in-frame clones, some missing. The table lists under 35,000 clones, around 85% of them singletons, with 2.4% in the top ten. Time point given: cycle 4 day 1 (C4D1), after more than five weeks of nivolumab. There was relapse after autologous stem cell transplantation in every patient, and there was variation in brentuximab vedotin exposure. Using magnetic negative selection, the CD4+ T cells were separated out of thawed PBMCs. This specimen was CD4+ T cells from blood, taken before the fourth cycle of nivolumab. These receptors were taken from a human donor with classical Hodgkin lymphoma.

CDR3 DNA sequence: TGTGCCAGCAGCTTAACCGGACTAGCGGGAGGGCTCGATGAGCAGTTCTTC. Protein sequence: CASSLTGLAGGLDEQFF. The chain joins TRBV7-2 to TRBJ2-1; 15 bases agree with TRBD2. Germline CDR1 is SGHTA and CDR2 is FQGNSA. The CDR3 has 17 residues. V lost 2 bases, J lost 8 bases, and 7 bases stayed unmatched.

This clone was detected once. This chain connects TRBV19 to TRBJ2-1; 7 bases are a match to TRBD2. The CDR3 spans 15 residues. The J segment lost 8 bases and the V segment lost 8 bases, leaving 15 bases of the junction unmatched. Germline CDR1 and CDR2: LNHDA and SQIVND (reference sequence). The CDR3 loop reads CASGKNQRLADEQFF. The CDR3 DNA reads TGTGCCAGTGGCAAGAACCAAAGACTAGCCGATGAGCAGTTCTTC.

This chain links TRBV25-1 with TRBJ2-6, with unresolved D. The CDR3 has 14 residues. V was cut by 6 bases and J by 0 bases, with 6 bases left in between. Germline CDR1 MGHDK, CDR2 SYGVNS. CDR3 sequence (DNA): TGTGCCAGCAGACCGAACTCTGGGGCCAACGTCCTGACTTTC. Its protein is CASRPNSGANVLTF. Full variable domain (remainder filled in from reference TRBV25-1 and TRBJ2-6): EADIYQTPRYLVIGTGKKITLECSQTMGHDKMYWYQQDPGMELHLIHYSYGVNSTEKGDLSSESTVSRIRTEHFPLTLESARPSHTSQYLCASRPNSGANVLTFGAGSRLTVL.

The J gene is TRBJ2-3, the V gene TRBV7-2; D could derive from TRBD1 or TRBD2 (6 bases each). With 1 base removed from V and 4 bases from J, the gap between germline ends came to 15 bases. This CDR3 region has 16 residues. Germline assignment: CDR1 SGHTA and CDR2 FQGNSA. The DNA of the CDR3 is TGTGCCAGCAGCTTAGGAGGGGGGAGAGTGGCAGATACGCAGTATTTT. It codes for CASSLGGGRVADTQYF.

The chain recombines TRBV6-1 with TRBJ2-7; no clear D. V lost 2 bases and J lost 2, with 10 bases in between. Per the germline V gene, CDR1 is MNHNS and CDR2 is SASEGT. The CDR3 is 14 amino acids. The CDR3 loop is CASSETMVAYEQYF. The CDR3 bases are TGTGCCAGCAGTGAAACGATGGTAGCCTACGAGCAGTACTTC.

Here the CDR3 DNA reads TGTGCCAGCAGCAACAGGGCATCAATCTCCACAGATACGCAGTATTTT. Translation gives CASSNRASISTDTQYF. The rearrangement joins TRBV2 to TRBJ2-3; possibly TRBD1 for D (6 bases). Germline loops: CDR1 SNHLY, CDR2 FYNNEI. With 6 bases removed from V and 2 bases from J, the gap between germline ends came to 18 bases. This CDR3 contains 16 residues.

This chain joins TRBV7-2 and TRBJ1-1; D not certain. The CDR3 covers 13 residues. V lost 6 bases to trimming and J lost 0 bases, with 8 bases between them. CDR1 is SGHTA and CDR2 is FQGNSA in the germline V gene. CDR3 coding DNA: TGTGCCAGCAGTAACGGGCTGAACACTGAAGCTTTCTTT. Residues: CASSNGLNTEAFF.

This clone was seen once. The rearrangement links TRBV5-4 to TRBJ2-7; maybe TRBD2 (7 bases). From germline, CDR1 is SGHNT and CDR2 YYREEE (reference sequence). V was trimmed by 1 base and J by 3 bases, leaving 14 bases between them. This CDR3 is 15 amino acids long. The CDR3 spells CASSLRGAKHYEQYF. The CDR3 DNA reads TGTGCCAGCAGCTTGCGGGGGGCCAAGCACTACGAGCAGTACTTC. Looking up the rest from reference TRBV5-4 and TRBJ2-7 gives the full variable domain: ETGVTQSPTHLIKTRGQQVTLRCSSQSGHNTVSWYQQALGQGPQFIFQYYREEENGRGNFPPRFSGLQFPNYSSELNVNALELDDSALYLCASSLRGAKHYEQYFGPGTRLTVT.

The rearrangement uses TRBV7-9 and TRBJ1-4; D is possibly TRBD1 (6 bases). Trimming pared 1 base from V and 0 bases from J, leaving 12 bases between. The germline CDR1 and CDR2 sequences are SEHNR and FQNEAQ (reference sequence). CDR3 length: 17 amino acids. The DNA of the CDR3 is TGTGCCAGCAGCTTAGTACAGGGTTTTGCAACTAATGAAAAACTGTTTTTT. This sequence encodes CASSLVQGFATNEKLFF. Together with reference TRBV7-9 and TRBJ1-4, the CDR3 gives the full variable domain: DTGVSQNPRHKITKRGQNVTFRCDPISEHNRLYWYRQTLGQGPEFLTYFQNEAQLEKSRLLSDRFSAERPKGSFSTLEIQRTEQGDSAMYLCASSLVQGFATNEKLFFGSGTQLSVL.

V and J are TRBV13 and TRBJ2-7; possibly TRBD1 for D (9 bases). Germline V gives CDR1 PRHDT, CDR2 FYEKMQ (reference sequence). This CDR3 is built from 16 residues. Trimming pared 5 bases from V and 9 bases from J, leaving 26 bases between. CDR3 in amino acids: CASSRREGQGTRRQYF. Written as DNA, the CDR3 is TGTGCCAGCAGCCGCCGGGAGGGACAGGGTACAAGGCGGCAGTACTTC. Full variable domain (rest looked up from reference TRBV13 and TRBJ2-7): AAGVIQSPRHLIKEKRETATLKCYPIPRHDTVYWYQQGPGQDPQFLISFYEKMQSDKGSIPDRFSAQQFSDYHSELNMSSLELGDSALYFCASSRREGQGTRRQYFGPGTRLTVT.

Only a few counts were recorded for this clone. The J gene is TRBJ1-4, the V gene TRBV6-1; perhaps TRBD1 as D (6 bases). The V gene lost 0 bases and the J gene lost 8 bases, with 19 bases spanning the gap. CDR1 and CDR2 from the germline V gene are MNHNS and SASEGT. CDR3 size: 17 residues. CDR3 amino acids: CASSEAFPGQSDEKLFF. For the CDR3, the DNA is TGTGCCAGCAGTGAAGCGTTCCCCGGACAGTCGGACGAAAAACTGTTTTTT.

The CDR3 nucleotides read TGTGCCAGCAGCTCCGGGACGGATCAACTAGCCAAAAACATTCAGTACTTC. This codes for CASSSGTDQLAKNIQYF. The genes are TRBV7-2 and TRBJ2-4; D may match TRBD1 or TRBD2 (5 bases each). Germline CDR1 is SGHTA and CDR2 is FQGNSA. CDR3 length: 17 amino acids. Trimming took off 4 bases at V and 0 bases at J, with 16 bases between the two ends. The whole variable domain, remainder taken from reference TRBV7-2 and TRBJ2-4, is GAGVSQSPSNKVTEKGKDVELRCDPISGHTALYWYRQSLGQGLEFLIYFQGNSAPDKSGLPSDRFSAERTGGSVSTLTIQRTQQEDSAVYLCASSSGTDQLAKNIQYFGAGTRLSVL.

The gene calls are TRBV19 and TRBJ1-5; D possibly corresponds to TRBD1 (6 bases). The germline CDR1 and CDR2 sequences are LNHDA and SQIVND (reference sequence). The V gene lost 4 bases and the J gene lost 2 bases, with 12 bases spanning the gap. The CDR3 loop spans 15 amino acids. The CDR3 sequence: CASSTGQWGNQPQHF. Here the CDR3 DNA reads TGTGCCAGTAGTACAGGACAGTGGGGCAATCAGCCCCAGCATTTT.

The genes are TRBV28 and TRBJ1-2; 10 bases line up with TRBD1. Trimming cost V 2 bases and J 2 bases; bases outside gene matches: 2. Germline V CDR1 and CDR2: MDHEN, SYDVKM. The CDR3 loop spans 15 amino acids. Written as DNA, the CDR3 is TGTGCCAGCAGTTTAGGGACAGGGGCGAACTATGGCTACACCTTC. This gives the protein CASSLGTGANYGYTF.

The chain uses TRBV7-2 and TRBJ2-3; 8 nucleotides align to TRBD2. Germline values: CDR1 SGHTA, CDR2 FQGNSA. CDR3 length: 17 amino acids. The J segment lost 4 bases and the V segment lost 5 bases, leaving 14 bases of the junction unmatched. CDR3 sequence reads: CASSPRRLATQPDTQYF. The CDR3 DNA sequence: TGTGCCAGCAGCCCCAGGAGACTAGCGACTCAACCAGATACGCAGTATTTT.

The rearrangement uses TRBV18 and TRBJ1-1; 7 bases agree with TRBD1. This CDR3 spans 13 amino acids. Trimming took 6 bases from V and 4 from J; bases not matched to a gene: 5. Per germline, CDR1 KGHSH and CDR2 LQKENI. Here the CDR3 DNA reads TGTGCCAGCTCGCCGGACAGGAGCACTGAAGCTTTCTTT. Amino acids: CASSPDRSTEAFF.

In DNA, the CDR3 is TGTGCCAGCAGTGATTCCCACACAGGACCTAATGAAAAACTGTTTTTT. Residues: CASSDSHTGPNEKLFF. The genes are TRBV25-1 and TRBJ1-4; tentatively, D is TRBD1 (5 bases). Trimming stripped 3 bases from V and 3 bases from J, with 14 bases between. Germline values: CDR1 MGHDK, CDR2 SYGVNS. This CDR3 is built from 16 residues.

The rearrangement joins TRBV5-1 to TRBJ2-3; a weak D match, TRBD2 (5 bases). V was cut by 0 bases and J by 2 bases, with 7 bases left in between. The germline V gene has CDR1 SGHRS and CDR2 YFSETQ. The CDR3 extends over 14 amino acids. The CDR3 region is CASSLERPTDTQYF. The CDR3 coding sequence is TGCGCCAGCAGCTTGGAGCGGCCCACAGATACGCAGTATTTT. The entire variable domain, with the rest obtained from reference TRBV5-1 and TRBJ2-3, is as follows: KAGVTQTPRYLIKTRGQQVTLSCSPISGHRSVSWYQQTPGQGLQFLFEYFSETQRNKGNFPGRFSGRQFSNSRSEMNVSTLELGDSALYLCASSLERPTDTQYFGPGTRLTVL.

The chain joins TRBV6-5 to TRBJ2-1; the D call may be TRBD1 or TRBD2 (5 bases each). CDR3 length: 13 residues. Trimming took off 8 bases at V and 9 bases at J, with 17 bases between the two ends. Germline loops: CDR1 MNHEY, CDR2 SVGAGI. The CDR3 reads CASRRWERGEQFF. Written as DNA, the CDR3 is TGTGCCAGCCGCCGGTGGGAGAGGGGTGAGCAGTTCTTC.

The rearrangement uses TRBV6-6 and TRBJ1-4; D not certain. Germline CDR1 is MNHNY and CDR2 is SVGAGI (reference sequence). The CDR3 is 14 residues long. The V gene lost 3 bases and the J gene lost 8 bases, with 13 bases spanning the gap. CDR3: CASSYSGGKEKLFF. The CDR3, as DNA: TGTGCCAGCAGTTATTCTGGAGGAAAAGAAAAACTGTTTTTT.

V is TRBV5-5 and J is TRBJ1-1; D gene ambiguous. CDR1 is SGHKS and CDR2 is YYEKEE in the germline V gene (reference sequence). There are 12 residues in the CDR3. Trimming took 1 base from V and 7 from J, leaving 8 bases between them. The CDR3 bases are TGTGCCAGCAGCTTGAGTACGAATGAAGCTTTCTTT. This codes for CASSLSTNEAFF.